Following are 2 T cell receptor beta chains from one sample sequenced in a study of T cells in Graves' hyperthyroidism and ophthalmopathy. What was amplified from RNA transcripts were TCR beta CDR3 regions. When the TCR CDR3 underwent first-round RT-PCR, the HTBI primer set was used. TCRdb re-called the multiplex PCR reads with MiXCR, one entry per CDR3 protein. The sample yields fewer than 700,000 distinct CDR3 sequences, about 15% seen once. Sequences were obtained from blood. The receptor set was obtained from a woman aged 18-35 years with Graves' ophthalmopathy.

This clonotype appeared many times. The rearrangement links TRBV20-1 to TRBJ2-3, with 12 bases that match TRBD2. This CDR3 is built from 17 residues. The V and J ends lost 1 base and 2 bases, in that order; junction bases with no gene match: 7. Germline assignment: CDR1 DFQATT and CDR2 SNEGSKA (reference sequence). The CDR3: CSARGLAGAPLTDTQYF. CDR3 nucleotide sequence: TGCAGTGCTAGAGGACTAGCGGGGGCTCCGCTCACAGATACGCAGTATTTT.

This chain connects TRBV20-1 to TRBJ1-1; possible D gene TRBD1, 5 bases. The ends were cut back, 0 bases at V and 6 bases at J, with 14 bases in the middle. The germline V gene encodes CDR1 DFQATT and CDR2 SNEGSKA (reference sequence). This CDR3 is built from 14 residues. Written as DNA, the CDR3 is TGCAGTGCTAGAGATAAGACGGGGCCACCTGAAGCTTTCTTT. This translates into CSARDKTGPPEAFF.